The entry that follows covers one T cell receptor (beta chain) sequence. Its specificity is not known. These data are taken from a study of cytomegalovirus exposure and HLA in healthy donors. Whole-study findings and limits: Upon later analysis, HLA-associated TCR beta chains proved more clonally expanded than other, equally common chains. The records held CMV serostatus as the only immune exposure information. The productive fraction for most TCR beta V segments was about 87% or about 30% in an earlier analysis.

Per the germline V gene, CDR1 is SGHVS and CDR2 is FQNEAQ. The CDR3 length is 13 residues. The primer mix had 60 Vbeta and 13 Jbeta primers. Repertoires were generated with immunoSEQ multiplex PCR, while TCRdb's copy carries only in-frame clones and drops some. The table includes about 160,000 clones, around nine tenths detected once. The sequencing sample was made of PBMCs. The origin of this receptor is a woman under 40 in good health and CMV-seronegative. This chain links TRBV7-8 with TRBJ2-5; D may be TRBD1 (6 bases). The J call could be wrong; TRBJ2-7 is a better fit for the DNA end. CDR3 in amino acids: CASSSDSSYEQYF. The CDR3 DNA reads TGTGCCAGCAGCTCGGACAGCTCCTACGAGCAGTACTTC.